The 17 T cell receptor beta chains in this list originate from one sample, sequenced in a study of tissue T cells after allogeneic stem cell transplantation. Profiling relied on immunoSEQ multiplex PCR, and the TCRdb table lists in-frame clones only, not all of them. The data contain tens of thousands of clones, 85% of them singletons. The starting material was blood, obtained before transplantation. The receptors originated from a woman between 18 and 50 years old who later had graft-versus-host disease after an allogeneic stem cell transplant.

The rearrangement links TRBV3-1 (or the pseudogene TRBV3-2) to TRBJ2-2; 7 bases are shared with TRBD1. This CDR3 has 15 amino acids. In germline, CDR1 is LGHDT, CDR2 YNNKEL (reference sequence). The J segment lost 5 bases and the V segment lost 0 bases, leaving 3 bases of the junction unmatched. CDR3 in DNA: TGTGCCAGCAGCCAAGACCAGGGGGAAACCGGGGAGCTGTTTTTT. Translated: CASSQDQGETGELFF.

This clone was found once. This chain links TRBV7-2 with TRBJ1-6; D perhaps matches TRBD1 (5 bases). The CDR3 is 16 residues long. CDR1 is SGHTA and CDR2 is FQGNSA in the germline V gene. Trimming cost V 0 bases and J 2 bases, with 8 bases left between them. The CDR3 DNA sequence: TGTGCCAGCAGCTTAGCCCCAGGGACCTATAATTCACCCCTCCACTTT. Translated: CASSLAPGTYNSPLHF.

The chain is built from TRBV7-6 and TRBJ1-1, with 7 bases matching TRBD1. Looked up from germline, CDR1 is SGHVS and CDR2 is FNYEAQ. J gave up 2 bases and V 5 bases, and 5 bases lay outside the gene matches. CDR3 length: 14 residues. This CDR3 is CASSLRQGNTEAFF. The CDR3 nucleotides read TGTGCCAGCAGCCTCAGACAGGGCAACACTGAAGCTTTCTTT.

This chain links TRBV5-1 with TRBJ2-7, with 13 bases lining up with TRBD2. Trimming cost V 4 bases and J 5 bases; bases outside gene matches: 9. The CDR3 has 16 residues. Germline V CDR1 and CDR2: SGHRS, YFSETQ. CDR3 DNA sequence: TGCGCCAGCAGCCCCCCTACACTAGCGGGAGGGGACGAGCAGTACTTC. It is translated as CASSPPTLAGGDEQYF.

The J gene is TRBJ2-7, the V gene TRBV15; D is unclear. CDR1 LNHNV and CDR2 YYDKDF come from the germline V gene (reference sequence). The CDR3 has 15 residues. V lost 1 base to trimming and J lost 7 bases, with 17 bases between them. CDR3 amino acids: CATSRGAVGLGEQYF. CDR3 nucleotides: TGTGCCACCAGCAGAGGCGCAGTAGGCTTGGGTGAGCAGTACTTC. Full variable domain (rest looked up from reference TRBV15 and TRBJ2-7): DAMVIQNPRYQVTQFGKPVTLSCSQTLNHNVMYWYQQKSSQAPKLLFHYYDKDFNNEADTPDNFQSRRPNTSFCFLDIRSPGLGDTAMYLCATSRGAVGLGEQYFGPGTRLTVT.

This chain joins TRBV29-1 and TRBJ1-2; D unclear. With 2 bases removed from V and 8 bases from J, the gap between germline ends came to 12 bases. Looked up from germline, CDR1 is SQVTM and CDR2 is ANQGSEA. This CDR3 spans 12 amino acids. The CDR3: CSVELGLLGYTF. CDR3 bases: TGCAGCGTTGAATTGGGATTATTGGGCTACACCTTC.

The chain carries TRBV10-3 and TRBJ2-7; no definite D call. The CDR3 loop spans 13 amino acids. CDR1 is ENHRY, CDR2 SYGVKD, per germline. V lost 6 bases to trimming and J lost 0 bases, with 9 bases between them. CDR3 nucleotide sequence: TGTGCCATCAGCGCCGGATCCTCCTACGAGCAGTACTTC. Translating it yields CAISAGSSYEQYF.

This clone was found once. CDR3 sequence reads: CASSLLGRNTEAFF. CDR3 nucleotides: TGTGCCAGCAGCCTACTCGGGAGGAACACTGAAGCTTTCTTT. The chain carries TRBV11-2 and TRBJ1-1; no reliable D call. There are 14 residues in the CDR3. Germline lookup yields CDR1 SGHAT and CDR2 FQNNGV. Trimming shortened V by 5 bases and J by 1 base, and 11 bases separated the two germline ends.

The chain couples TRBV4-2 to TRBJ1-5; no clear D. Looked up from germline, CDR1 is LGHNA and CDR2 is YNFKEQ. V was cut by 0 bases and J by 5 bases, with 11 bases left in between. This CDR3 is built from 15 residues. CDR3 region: CASSQDQIGDQPQHF. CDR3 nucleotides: TGTGCCAGCAGCCAAGATCAGATTGGGGATCAGCCCCAGCATTTT.

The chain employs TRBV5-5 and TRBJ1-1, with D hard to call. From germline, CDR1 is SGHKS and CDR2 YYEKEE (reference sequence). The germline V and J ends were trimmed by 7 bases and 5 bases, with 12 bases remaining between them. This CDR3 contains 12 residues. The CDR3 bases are TGTGCCAGCTGGGGTAGGGAGACTGAAGCTTTCTTT. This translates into CASWGRETEAFF.

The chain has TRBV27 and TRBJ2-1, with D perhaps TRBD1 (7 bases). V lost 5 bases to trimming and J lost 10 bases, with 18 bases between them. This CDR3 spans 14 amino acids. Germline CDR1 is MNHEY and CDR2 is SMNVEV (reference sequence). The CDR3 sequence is CASSISGGGREQFF. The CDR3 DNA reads TGTGCCAGCAGTATCAGTGGAGGGGGCCGCGAGCAGTTCTTC.

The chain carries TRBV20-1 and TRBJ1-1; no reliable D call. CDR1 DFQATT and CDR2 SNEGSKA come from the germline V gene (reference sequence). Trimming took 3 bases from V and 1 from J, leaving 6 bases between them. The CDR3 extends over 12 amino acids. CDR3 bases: TGCAGTGCTAGTCGGGGGAACACTGAAGCTTTCTTT. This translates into CSASRGNTEAFF.

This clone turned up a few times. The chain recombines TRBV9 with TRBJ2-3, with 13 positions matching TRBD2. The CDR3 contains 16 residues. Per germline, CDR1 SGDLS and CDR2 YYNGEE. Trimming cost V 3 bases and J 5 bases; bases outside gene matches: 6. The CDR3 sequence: CASSAGLAGVGDTQYF. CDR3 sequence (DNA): TGTGCCAGCAGCGCCGGACTAGCGGGAGTCGGAGATACGCAGTATTTT.

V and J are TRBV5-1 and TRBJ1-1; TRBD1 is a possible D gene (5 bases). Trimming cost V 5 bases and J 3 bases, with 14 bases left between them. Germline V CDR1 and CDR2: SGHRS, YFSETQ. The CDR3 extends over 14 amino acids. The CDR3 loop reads CASRYGGEDTEAFF. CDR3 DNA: TGCGCCAGCAGGTACGGGGGGGAGGACACTGAAGCTTTCTTT.

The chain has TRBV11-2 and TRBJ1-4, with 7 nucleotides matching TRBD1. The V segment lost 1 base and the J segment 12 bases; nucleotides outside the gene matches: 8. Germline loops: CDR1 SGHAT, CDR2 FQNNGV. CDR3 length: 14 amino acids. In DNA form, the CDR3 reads TGTGCCAGCAGCTTAGCAGGGGGGGAAGTCGAACTGTTTTTT. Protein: CASSLAGGEVELFF.

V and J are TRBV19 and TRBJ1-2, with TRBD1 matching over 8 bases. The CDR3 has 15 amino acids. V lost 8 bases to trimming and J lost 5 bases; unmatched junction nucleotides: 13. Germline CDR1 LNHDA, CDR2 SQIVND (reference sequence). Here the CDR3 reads CASLDRAIDSYGYTF. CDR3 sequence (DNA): TGTGCCAGTTTGGACAGGGCGATAGATTCGTATGGCTACACCTTC.

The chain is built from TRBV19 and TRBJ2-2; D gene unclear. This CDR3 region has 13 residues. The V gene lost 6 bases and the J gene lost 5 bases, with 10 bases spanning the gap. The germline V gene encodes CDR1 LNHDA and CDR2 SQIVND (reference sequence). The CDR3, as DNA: TGTGCCAGTAGCCCCCCCCATACCGGGGAGCTGTTTTTT. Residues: CASSPPHTGELFF.